Listed here are 27 T cell receptor beta chains from one sample, sequenced in a study of shared clonotypes between healthy human individuals. Here immunoSEQ multiplex PCR was the method, and the copy in TCRdb shows in-frame clones only, minus some. Seen here are 950,000 to 1,300,000 clones, more than 60% observed once, and the top ten hold nearly 1.5%. Sequenced material: memory CD4+ T cells sorted from blood. Subset given: CD45RA-negative fraction. The receptors were gathered from a man between 18 and 35 years old in good health.

This chain uses TRBV11-3 with TRBJ2-1; weak D call: TRBD1 (6 bases). Trimming took 4 bases from V and 0 from J, leaving 19 bases between them. There are 18 residues in the CDR3. Germline lookup yields CDR1 SGHNT and CDR2 YENEEA. CDR3 DNA sequence: TGTGCCAGCAGCTCCTTTCAGGGGTCTAAGACCTCCTACAATGAGCAGTTCTTC. It specifies CASSSFQGSKTSYNEQFF.

This chain uses TRBV5-1 with TRBJ1-2, with TRBD1 matching over 7 bases. The CDR3 sequence is 16 residues long. Trimming cost V 0 bases and J 2 bases; bases outside gene matches: 7. Looked up from germline, CDR1 is SGHRS and CDR2 is YFSETQ. The CDR3 reads CASSLGWTGVNYGYTF. CDR3 nucleotide sequence: TGCGCCAGCAGCTTGGGGTGGACAGGAGTAAACTATGGCTACACCTTC.

The chain recombines TRBV28 with TRBJ2-5; D is perhaps TRBD1 or TRBD2 (6 bases each). Trimming cost V 3 bases and J 5 bases, with 16 bases left between them. Germline CDR1 MDHEN, CDR2 SYDVKM. The CDR3 is 15 residues long. The CDR3 DNA reads as TGTGCCAGCAGTTTGGGGGCGCGGGCGGGGGAGACCCAGTACTTC. Protein sequence: CASSLGARAGETQYF.

The CDR3 protein is CASSWTGPYEQYF. In nucleotides, the CDR3 is TGTGCCAGCAGCTGGACAGGGCCCTACGAGCAGTACTTC. The chain joins TRBV6-1 to TRBJ2-7; TRBD1 agrees at 8 bases. The V gene's germline CDR1 is MNHNS and CDR2 SASEGT. The CDR3 runs to 13 residues. Trimming took 6 bases from V and 2 from J; bases not matched to a gene: 3.

This sequence joins TRBV7-8 and TRBJ1-2, with 12 bases matching TRBD1. There are 16 residues in the CDR3. Unmatched junction bases numbered 6, after V lost 5 bases and J lost 2 bases. Germline V CDR1 and CDR2: SGHVS, FQNEAQ. The CDR3 is CASSLRDRGLNYGYTF. In nucleotides, the CDR3 is TGTGCCAGCAGCCTCCGGGACAGGGGGCTCAACTATGGCTACACCTTC. Full variable domain (outside the CDR3, taken from reference TRBV7-8 and TRBJ1-2): GAGVSQSPRYKVAKRGQDVALRCDPISGHVSLFWYQQALGQGPEFLTYFQNEAQLDKSGLPSDRFFAERPEGSVSTLKIQRTQQEDSAVYLCASSLRDRGLNYGYTFGSGTRLTVV.

This clone was seen more than once but under ten times. The CDR3 loop is CASSSFGTNEQFF. In nucleotides, the CDR3 is TGTGCCAGCAGCTCATTCGGGACAAATGAGCAGTTCTTC. The V and J genes are TRBV5-6 and TRBJ2-1, with D perhaps matching TRBD1 (6 bases). The germline V and J ends were trimmed by 3 bases and 7 bases, with 11 bases remaining between them. The CDR3 totals 13 residues. CDR1 and CDR2 (germline): SGHDT, YYEEEE.

The count of this clone is one. The gene calls are TRBV27 and TRBJ1-6; D unresolved. The CDR3 runs to 12 residues. The germline V gene encodes CDR1 MNHEY and CDR2 SMNVEV (reference sequence). V was trimmed by 6 bases and J by 10 bases, leaving 10 bases between them. CDR3: CASSNGESPLHF. In DNA, the CDR3 is TGTGCCAGCAGCAATGGCGAATCACCCCTCCACTTT.

With regard to this clone: This may arise from a read error, as a much more abundant clone is one base away. The chain links TRBV6-1 to TRBJ1-2; weak D call: TRBD1 (6 bases). The CDR3 has 13 amino acids. Between the trimmed V and J ends, which lost 6 bases and 0 bases, there was a span of 8 bases. CDR1 and CDR2 from the germline V gene are MNHNS and SASEGT. In DNA, the CDR3 is TGTGCCAGCAGGGACAGAGCTAACTATGGCTACACCTTC. Encoded protein: CASRDRANYGYTF.

The chain combines TRBV11-2 with TRBJ2-5, with D perhaps matching TRBD1 (5 bases). CDR1 and CDR2 (germline): SGHAT, FQNNGV. V lost 4 bases and J 3 bases, leaving 9 bases between the germline ends. CDR3 length equals 13 residues. CDR3 amino acids: CASSYNRKETQYF. As DNA, the CDR3 is TGTGCCAGCAGCTATAACAGGAAAGAGACCCAGTACTTC. Full variable domain (missing parts from reference TRBV11-2 and TRBJ2-5): EAGVAQSPRYKIIEKRQSVAFWCNPISGHATLYWYQQILGQGPKLLIQFQNNGVVDDSQLPKDRFSAERLKGVDSTLKIQPAKLEDSAVYLCASSYNRKETQYFGPGTRLLVL.

J is TRBJ2-7 and V is TRBV5-1; 9 positions match TRBD1. J was trimmed by 6 bases and V by 0 bases; bases with no gene match: 7. From germline, CDR1 is SGHRS and CDR2 YFSETQ. The CDR3 is 15 residues long. In DNA, the CDR3 is TGCGCCAGCAGCTTGGACCCCGGGACAGGGCTCGAGCAGTACTTC. It specifies CASSLDPGTGLEQYF.

The chain carries TRBV6-1 and TRBJ2-1; 11 nucleotides align to TRBD2. The J segment lost 7 bases and the V segment lost 8 bases, leaving 7 bases of the junction unmatched. There are 14 residues in the CDR3. In germline, CDR1 is MNHNS, CDR2 SASEGT. The CDR3 is CASLRLAGPNEQFF. CDR3 DNA sequence: TGTGCCAGCTTAAGACTAGCGGGACCGAATGAGCAGTTCTTC.

The chain joins TRBV10-3 to TRBJ2-7, with 9 bases lining up with TRBD1. The CDR3 is 14 amino acids. Germline assignment: CDR1 ENHRY and CDR2 SYGVKD. The ends lost 6 bases at V and 2 bases at J; junction bases unmatched: 5. This CDR3 is CAISSGTGPYEQYF. In nucleotides, the CDR3 is TGTGCCATCAGCTCCGGGACAGGGCCCTACGAGCAGTACTTC.

In the case of this clone: At the DNA level, this CDR3 is encoded by other sequences in the same sample as well. This chain links TRBV5-1 with TRBJ1-2; D ambiguous. The V end lost 0 bases, the J end lost 2 bases, and 5 bases lay between the germline ends. The CDR3 has 13 amino acids. Germline-derived CDR1 and CDR2 are SGHRS and YFSETQ. CDR3 residues: CASSLGPNYGYTF. The CDR3 coding sequence is TGCGCCAGCAGCTTGGGTCCGAACTATGGCTACACCTTC. Variable domain in full (rest from reference TRBV5-1 and TRBJ1-2): KAGVTQTPRYLIKTRGQQVTLSCSPISGHRSVSWYQQTPGQGLQFLFEYFSETQRNKGNFPGRFSGRQFSNSRSEMNVSTLELGDSALYLCASSLGPNYGYTFGSGTRLTVV.

This chain joins TRBV6-4 and TRBJ2-2, with 10 bases lining up with TRBD2. V trimming: 3 bases; J trimming: 6 bases; junction bases outside the gene matches: 4. This CDR3 spans 15 amino acids. Germline values: CDR1 MRHNA, CDR2 SNTAGT. CDR3 protein: CASSEQREGAGELFF. In nucleotides, the CDR3 is TGTGCCAGCAGTGAACAGCGGGAGGGAGCCGGGGAGCTGTTTTTT.

As regards this clone: The sample contains more than one DNA sequence encoding this CDR3. The rearrangement links TRBV20-1 to TRBJ2-7; D is possibly TRBD2 (6 bases). This CDR3 has 11 residues. The V end lost 3 bases, the J end lost 6 bases, and 9 bases lay between the germline ends. Germline loops: CDR1 DFQATT, CDR2 SNEGSKA (reference sequence). CDR3 sequence: CSASLGGEQYF. In DNA form, the CDR3 reads TGCAGTGCTAGTTTGGGGGGCGAGCAGTACTTC.

The genes are TRBV2 and TRBJ2-4; D possibly matches TRBD1 or TRBD2 (5 bases each). Looked up from germline, CDR1 is SNHLY and CDR2 is FYNNEI. This CDR3 contains 14 residues. Deletions cut 7 bases from V and 8 bases from J, with 18 bases between. The CDR3 reads CASIGRGARDIQYF. In DNA, the CDR3 is TGTGCCAGCATTGGGCGAGGGGCGCGGGACATTCAGTACTTC.

The rearrangement links TRBV5-1 to TRBJ2-5; no clear D. Germline-derived CDR1 and CDR2 are SGHRS and YFSETQ. The CDR3 is made up of 13 amino acids. Between the trimmed V and J ends, which lost 7 bases and 1 base, there was a span of 11 bases. The CDR3 sequence: CASGPPGQETQYF. CDR3 DNA sequence: TGCGCCAGCGGGCCCCCTGGCCAAGAGACCCAGTACTTC. Using reference TRBV5-1 and TRBJ2-5 for the parts outside the CDR3, the full variable domain is KAGVTQTPRYLIKTRGQQVTLSCSPISGHRSVSWYQQTPGQGLQFLFEYFSETQRNKGNFPGRFSGRQFSNSRSEMNVSTLELGDSALYLCASGPPGQETQYFGPGTRLLVL.

This clone was counted once. The V and J genes are TRBV6-6 and TRBJ1-4; D uncertain. The ends were cut back, 6 bases at V and 8 bases at J, with 16 bases in the middle. From germline, CDR1 is MNHNY and CDR2 SVGAGI (reference sequence). CDR3 length: 14 residues. CDR3: CASSSGRDGEKLFF. DNA for the CDR3: TGTGCCAGCAGCTCAGGTCGGGATGGGGAAAAACTGTTTTTT.

This chain joins TRBV10-2 and TRBJ2-3; TRBD2 matches 9 bases. V lost 10 bases to trimming and J lost 2 bases; unmatched junction nucleotides: 7. The CDR3 spans 14 residues. Germline V gene lookup returns CDR1 WSHSY and CDR2 SAAADI. DNA for the CDR3: TGCGCCATTAGCGGGAGCCGGATCACAGATACGCAGTATTTT. As protein: CAISGSRITDTQYF.

With regard to this clone: The sample carries other DNA sequences with the same CDR3. The chain has TRBV5-1 and TRBJ2-3; D is unclear. V lost 1 base and J lost 6, with 6 bases in between. CDR1 and CDR2 from the germline V gene are SGHRS and YFSETQ. This CDR3 is built from 12 residues. CDR3 in amino acids: CASSLSTDTQYF. DNA for the CDR3: TGCGCCAGCAGCTTGTCTACGGATACGCAGTATTTT. Looking up the rest from reference TRBV5-1 and TRBJ2-3 gives the full variable domain: KAGVTQTPRYLIKTRGQQVTLSCSPISGHRSVSWYQQTPGQGLQFLFEYFSETQRNKGNFPGRFSGRQFSNSRSEMNVSTLELGDSALYLCASSLSTDTQYFGPGTRLTVL.

This clone was recorded once. The chain combines TRBV11-2 with TRBJ2-7; D is undetermined. Germline CDR1 reads SGHAT; CDR2 reads FQNNGV. Trimming removed 7 bases at V and 3 bases at J, with 10 bases between. This CDR3 contains 12 residues. Here the CDR3 reads CASNHDLYEQYF. Written as DNA, the CDR3 is TGTGCCAGCAACCACGACCTCTACGAGCAGTACTTC.

Many counts were recorded for this clone. V gene TRBV7-2 combines with J gene TRBJ1-2; no firm D call. V was cut by 4 bases and J by 8 bases, with 17 bases left in between. The V gene's germline CDR1 is SGHTA and CDR2 FQGNSA. The CDR3 extends over 14 amino acids. The CDR3 loop reads CASSSVPGRTGYTF. The CDR3 coding sequence is TGTGCCAGCAGCTCAGTGCCGGGCCGGACGGGCTACACCTTC.

The CDR3, as DNA: TGTGCCAGCAGTTTATCGCTGCGAGGCTACGAGCAGTACTTC. The encoded protein is CASSLSLRGYEQYF. The chain couples TRBV27 to TRBJ2-7; the D is unclear. The CDR3 is 14 residues long. V was shortened by 0 bases and J by 3 bases, with 9 bases between the two germline ends. CDR1 is MNHEY and CDR2 is SMNVEV in the germline V gene (reference sequence).

This CDR3 reads CASSQYQETQYF. In DNA, the CDR3 is TGTGCCAGCAGCCAGTACCAAGAGACCCAGTACTTC. The chain is built from TRBV6-5 and TRBJ2-5, with unresolved D. In germline, CDR1 is MNHEY, CDR2 SVGAGI. The CDR3 runs to 12 residues. Trimming shortened V by 6 bases and J by 0 bases, and 5 bases separated the two germline ends.

This sequence joins TRBV7-9 and TRBJ2-7; the D gene is possibly TRBD2 (6 bases). V was clipped by 5 bases and J by 2 bases, with 13 bases between them. Germline V CDR1 and CDR2: SEHNR, FQNEAQ (reference sequence). This CDR3 has 14 residues. The CDR3 nucleotides are TGTGCCAGCAGCCCCCGGGGCGGGACCTACGAGCAGTACTTC. Translation: CASSPRGGTYEQYF.

The rearrangement links TRBV2 to TRBJ1-2; D is ambiguous. V was trimmed by 5 bases and J by 9 bases, leaving 19 bases between them. CDR3 size: 14 residues. Germline V gene sequence: CDR1 SNHLY, CDR2 FYNNEI. The CDR3 DNA is TGTGCCAGCAGTCCTGGGCAGCCCCTAAGACGCTACACCTTC. This translates into CASSPGQPLRRYTF.

To note about this clone: One junction end disagrees with the germline gene, perhaps due to a read error. This chain links TRBV6-5 with TRBJ2-7; D gene ambiguous. Germline V gives CDR1 MNHEY, CDR2 SVGAGI. This CDR3 has 12 amino acids. The CDR3 spells CASSYGHYEQCF. In DNA, the CDR3 is TGTGCCAGCAGTTACGGTCACTACGAGCAGTGCTTC.